The 23 T cell receptor beta chains listed next were all sequenced from one sample in a study of blood T cell repertoires in COVID-19. The protocol was immunoSEQ multiplex PCR, while the TCRdb copy is restricted to in-frame clones and leaves out a portion. This sample has about 50,000 clones, with approximately 82% found just once. The sample was peripheral blood. The source of these receptors is a woman over 75 with acute or convalescent COVID-19.

This clone occurred once. The rearrangement links TRBV5-6 to TRBJ1-1; D unresolved. V dropped 3 bases and J dropped 6 bases, with 12 bases sitting between them. Looked up from germline, CDR1 is SGHDT and CDR2 is YYEEEE. This CDR3 has 13 residues. The DNA of the CDR3 is TGTGCCAGCAGCTCCTCCCTTGTCGCTGAAGCTTTCTTT. It translates to CASSSSLVAEAFF.

The chain carries TRBV7-9 and TRBJ1-2; D gene ambiguous. The V end lost 2 bases, the J end lost 4 bases, and 17 bases lay between the germline ends. Germline CDR1 is SEHNR and CDR2 is FQNEAQ (reference sequence). This CDR3 region has 16 residues. CDR3: CASSLTAVSGSYGYTF. The CDR3 bases are TGTGCCAGCAGCTTAACAGCAGTCTCAGGCAGCTATGGCTACACCTTC.

In this sample, this clone turned up a few times. V usage is TRBV7-2 and J usage is TRBJ1-3; the match to TRBD1 covers 8 bases. Germline lookup yields CDR1 SGHTA and CDR2 FQGNSA. J gave up 4 bases and V 7 bases, and 9 bases lay outside the gene matches. The CDR3 consists of 15 residues. The CDR3 sequence is CASTLVQGAGNTIYF. In DNA form, the CDR3 reads TGTGCCAGCACCCTGGTGCAGGGGGCCGGAAACACCATATATTTT.

The J gene is TRBJ1-4, the V gene TRBV5-1, with D maybe TRBD1 (6 bases). CDR3 length: 14 amino acids. Trimming shortened V by 0 bases and J by 7 bases, and 10 bases separated the two germline ends. In germline, CDR1 is SGHRS, CDR2 YFSETQ. CDR3 sequence reads: CASSLAVTGEKLFF. In nucleotides, the CDR3 is TGCGCCAGCAGCTTGGCGGTGACAGGTGAAAAACTGTTTTTT. Filled out from reference TRBV5-1 and TRBJ1-4, the complete variable domain reads KAGVTQTPRYLIKTRGQQVTLSCSPISGHRSVSWYQQTPGQGLQFLFEYFSETQRNKGNFPGRFSGRQFSNSRSEMNVSTLELGDSALYLCASSLAVTGEKLFFGSGTQLSVL.

The genes are TRBV19 and TRBJ2-2, with 7 bases matching TRBD1. V gave up 4 bases and J gave up 4 bases; unmatched junction bases: 3. Germline CDR1 and CDR2: LNHDA and SQIVND (reference sequence). This CDR3 has 14 amino acids. The CDR3: CASSKGTATGELFF. CDR3 DNA: TGTGCCAGTAGTAAGGGGACAGCCACCGGGGAGCTGTTTTTT.

V and J are TRBV21-1 and TRBJ1-5. TRBV21-1 represents a pseudogene. The CDR3 extends over 15 amino acids. CDR3 sequence reads: CASTRREGSGQPQHF. DNA for the CDR3: TGTGCCAGCACCCGAAGGGAGGGTTCGGGTCAGCCCCAGCATTTT.

The chain is built from TRBV3-1 (or the pseudogene TRBV3-2) and TRBJ2-3, with 12 bases lining up with TRBD2. The CDR3 spans 17 residues. Germline CDR1 and CDR2: LGHDT and YNNKEL (reference sequence). With 3 bases clipped from V and 6 bases from J, the junction kept 10 bases outside the gene matches. CDR3 in amino acids: CASSHGLLAGGFDTQYF. The DNA for the CDR3 is TGTGCCAGCAGCCATGGACTACTAGCGGGGGGCTTCGATACGCAGTATTTT.

J is TRBJ2-5 and V is TRBV5-1; 10 bases fit TRBD1. Germline assignment: CDR1 SGHRS and CDR2 YFSETQ. The CDR3 spans 19 residues. After removal of 0 bases from V and 4 bases from J, the junction contained 15 bases not matched to a gene. The CDR3 nucleotides read TGCGCCAGCAGCTTGGTCCCATCCGTGGGACAGGGGATTGGAGAGACCCAGTACTTC. Translation gives CASSLVPSVGQGIGETQYF.

The gene calls are TRBV6-1 and TRBJ2-4, with 10 bases fitting TRBD1. Losses at the gene ends were 4 bases for V and 0 bases for J; bases not matched to a gene: 9. The CDR3 spans 18 residues. Per the germline V gene, CDR1 is MNHNS and CDR2 is SASEGT. The CDR3 reads CASSGRDRGLLAKNIQYF. CDR3 bases: TGTGCCAGCAGTGGTCGGGACAGGGGACTTCTAGCCAAAAACATTCAGTACTTC.

The chain couples TRBV5-1 to TRBJ2-1, with D perhaps matching TRBD1 (7 bases). The CDR3 has 12 residues. Germline CDR1 SGHRS, CDR2 YFSETQ. Between the trimmed V and J ends, which lost 4 bases and 14 bases, there was a span of 16 bases. CDR3 nucleotide sequence: TGCGCCAGCAGCCCGCGGGACAGACGAGAGTTCTTC. Residues: CASSPRDRREFF.

The J gene is TRBJ2-7, the V gene TRBV13; 7 bases are shared with TRBD2. Germline V gene data show CDR1 as PRHDT and CDR2 as FYEKMQ (reference sequence). The junction had 6 bases not matched to a gene; V was cut back by 5 bases and J by 5 bases. The CDR3 covers 13 residues. DNA for the CDR3: TGTGCCAGCAGCCGATGGGCGGGAGACGAGCAGTACTTC. Amino acids: CASSRWAGDEQYF.

The chain has TRBV7-8 and TRBJ1-4; unclear D gene. The CDR3 length is 16 residues. Germline V lookup: CDR1 SGHVS, CDR2 FQNEAQ. Trimming took 1 base from V and 8 from J, leaving 17 bases between them. The CDR3 region has the DNA TGTGCCAGCAGCTTAGGGTTACCGGGCCCGGGGGAAAAACTGTTTTTT. Residues: CASSLGLPGPGEKLFF. Complete variable domain (other parts from reference TRBV7-8 and TRBJ1-4): GAGVSQSPRYKVAKRGQDVALRCDPISGHVSLFWYQQALGQGPEFLTYFQNEAQLDKSGLPSDRFFAERPEGSVSTLKIQRTQQEDSAVYLCASSLGLPGPGEKLFFGSGTQLSVL.

The chain uses TRBV7-3 and TRBJ2-1, with D tentatively TRBD2 (6 bases). V was shortened by 1 base and J by 8 bases, with 18 bases between the two germline ends. Germline values: CDR1 SGHTA, CDR2 FQGTGA. This CDR3 contains 16 residues. For the CDR3, the DNA is TGTGCCAGCAGCTTAAATGTAGCGGTGGGAGGATATGAGCAGTTCTTC. This gives the protein CASSLNVAVGGYEQFF.

V and J are TRBV2 and TRBJ2-1; 9 bases match TRBD2. Looked up from germline, CDR1 is SNHLY and CDR2 is FYNNEI. The CDR3 sequence is 17 residues long. V trimming: 3 bases; J trimming: 9 bases; junction bases outside the gene matches: 15. This CDR3 reads CASSDGKGASGVGEQFF. CDR3 DNA: TGTGCCAGCAGTGATGGAAAGGGGGCTAGCGGGGTAGGTGAGCAGTTCTTC.

The chain couples TRBV7-2 to TRBJ2-1, with TRBD2 matching over 12 bases. The CDR3 extends over 16 amino acids. Germline CDR1 reads SGHTA; CDR2 reads FQGNSA. V shed 1 base, J shed 5 bases, and the junction held 3 bases outside the gene matches. CDR3 in amino acids: CASSLVLAGGNNEQFF. CDR3 bases: TGTGCCAGCAGCTTAGTACTAGCGGGGGGAAACAATGAGCAGTTCTTC. Based on the CDR3 plus reference TRBV7-2 and TRBJ2-1, the full variable domain is GAGVSQSPSNKVTEKGKDVELRCDPISGHTALYWYRQSLGQGLEFLIYFQGNSAPDKSGLPSDRFSAERTGGSVSTLTIQRTQQEDSAVYLCASSLVLAGGNNEQFFGPGTRLTVL.

V is TRBV18 and J is TRBJ1-1; 8 bases line up with TRBD1. Germline V gives CDR1 KGHSH, CDR2 LQKENI. The CDR3 contains 11 residues. The V gene end was trimmed by 6 bases and the J gene end by 10 bases; junction bases not matched to a gene: 4. CDR3 in amino acids: CASSIDRGAFF. CDR3 in DNA: TGTGCCAGCTCGATTGACAGGGGAGCTTTCTTT.

The V call is TRBV7-2, the J call TRBJ1-6; TRBD1 matches 11 bases. Germline V gene data show CDR1 as SGHTA and CDR2 as FQGNSA. The CDR3 spans 19 residues. The ends lost 0 bases at V and 9 bases at J; junction bases unmatched: 13. In DNA, the CDR3 is TGTGCCAGCAGCTTAGCCCGCGGCCGGACAGGGGGCGTTTTTTCACCCCTCCACTTT. Protein sequence: CASSLARGRTGGVFSPLHF.

The rearrangement joins TRBV6-5 to TRBJ1-5; no definite D call. V lost 4 bases to trimming and J lost 2 bases, with 12 bases between them. This CDR3 region has 15 residues. Germline CDR1 reads MNHEY; CDR2 reads SVGAGI. The CDR3 sequence: CASSLKFGGNQPQHF. CDR3 nucleotides: TGTGCCAGCAGTTTAAAATTCGGGGGCAATCAGCCCCAGCATTTT.

The V and J genes are TRBV5-6 and TRBJ2-5; 8 nucleotides line up with TRBD2. Losses at the gene ends were 4 bases for V and 5 bases for J; bases not matched to a gene: 13. This CDR3 is 16 amino acids long. Germline values: CDR1 SGHDT, CDR2 YYEEEE. Here the CDR3 DNA reads TGTGCCAGCAGCCGGTCTGGGGGGCCTAGCGGGGAGACCCAGTACTTC. Translation gives CASSRSGGPSGETQYF.

The chain couples TRBV29-1 to TRBJ2-5, with D maybe TRBD2 (5 bases). V lost 6 bases and J lost 4, with 12 bases in between. CDR3 length equals 12 residues. Germline-derived CDR1 and CDR2 are SQVTM and ANQGSEA. In nucleotides, the CDR3 is TGCAGCGTGTCCCGGGGTGTAGAGACCCAGTACTTC. This sequence encodes CSVSRGVETQYF.

The V gene is TRBV2, the J gene TRBJ1-2; 9 nucleotides match TRBD1. The CDR3 runs 15 residues. The V gene's germline CDR1 is SNHLY and CDR2 FYNNEI. The ends lost 8 bases at V and 2 bases at J; junction bases unmatched: 9. In nucleotides, the CDR3 is TGTGCCAGCGTTCCGGGACAGGGCCGAAACTATGGCTACACCTTC. Translation: CASVPGQGRNYGYTF. Supplemented by reference TRBV2 and TRBJ1-2, the full variable domain reads EPEVTQTPSHQVTQMGQEVILRCVPISNHLYFYWYRQILGQKVEFLVSFYNNEISEKSEIFDDQFSVERPDGSNFTLKIRSTKLEDSAMYFCASVPGQGRNYGYTFGSGTRLTVV.

This chain connects TRBV7-9 to TRBJ2-3; TRBD2 matches at 13 bases. This CDR3 comprises 16 residues. Germline loops: CDR1 SEHNR, CDR2 FQNEAQ (reference sequence). Unmatched junction bases numbered 7, after V lost 5 bases and J lost 5 bases. Here the CDR3 reads CASSAGLAGQGDTQYF. The CDR3 coding sequence is TGTGCCAGCAGCGCGGGACTAGCGGGGCAGGGAGATACGCAGTATTTT.

This chain links TRBV5-4 with TRBJ1-1; a weak D match, TRBD1 (5 bases). With 2 bases removed from V and 4 bases from J, the gap between germline ends came to 9 bases. The CDR3 contains 13 residues. Germline CDR1 is SGHNT and CDR2 is YYREEE (reference sequence). The CDR3 reads CASSFGRGTEAFF. In DNA, the CDR3 is TGTGCCAGCAGCTTCGGTAGGGGCACTGAAGCTTTCTTT.